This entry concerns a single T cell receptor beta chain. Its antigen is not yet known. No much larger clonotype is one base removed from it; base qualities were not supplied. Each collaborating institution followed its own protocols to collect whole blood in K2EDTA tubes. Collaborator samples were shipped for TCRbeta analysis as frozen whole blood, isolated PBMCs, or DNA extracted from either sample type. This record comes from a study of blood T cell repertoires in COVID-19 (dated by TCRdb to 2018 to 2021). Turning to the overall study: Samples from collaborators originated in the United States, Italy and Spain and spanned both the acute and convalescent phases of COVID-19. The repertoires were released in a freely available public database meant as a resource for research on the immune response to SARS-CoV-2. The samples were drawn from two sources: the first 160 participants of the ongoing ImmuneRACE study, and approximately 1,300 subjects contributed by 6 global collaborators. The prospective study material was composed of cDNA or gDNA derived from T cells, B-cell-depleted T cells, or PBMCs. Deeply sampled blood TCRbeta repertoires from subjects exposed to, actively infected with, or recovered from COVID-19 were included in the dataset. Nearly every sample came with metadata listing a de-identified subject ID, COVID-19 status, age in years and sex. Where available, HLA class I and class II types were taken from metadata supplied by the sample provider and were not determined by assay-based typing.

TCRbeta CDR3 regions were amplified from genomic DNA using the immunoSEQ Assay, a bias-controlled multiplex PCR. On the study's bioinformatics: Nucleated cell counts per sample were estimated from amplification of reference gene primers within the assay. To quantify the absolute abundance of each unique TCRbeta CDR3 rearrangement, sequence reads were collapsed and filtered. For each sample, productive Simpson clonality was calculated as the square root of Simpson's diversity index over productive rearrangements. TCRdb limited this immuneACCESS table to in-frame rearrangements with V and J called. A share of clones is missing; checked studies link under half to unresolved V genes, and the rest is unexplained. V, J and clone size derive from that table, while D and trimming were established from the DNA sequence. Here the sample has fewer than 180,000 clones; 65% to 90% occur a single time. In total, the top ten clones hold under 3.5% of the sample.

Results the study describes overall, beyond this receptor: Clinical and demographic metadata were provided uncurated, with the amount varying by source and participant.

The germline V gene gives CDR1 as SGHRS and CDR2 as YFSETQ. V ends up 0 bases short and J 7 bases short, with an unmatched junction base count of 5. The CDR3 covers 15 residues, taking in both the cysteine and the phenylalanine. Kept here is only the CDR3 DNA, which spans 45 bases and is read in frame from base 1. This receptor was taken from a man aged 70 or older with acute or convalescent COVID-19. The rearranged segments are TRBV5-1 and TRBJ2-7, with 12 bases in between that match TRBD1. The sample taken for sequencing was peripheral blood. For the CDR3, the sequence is CASSLVGQGAREQYF. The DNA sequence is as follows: TGCGCCAGCAGCTTGGTGGGACAGGGGGCCCGGGAGCAGTACTTC.